This T cell receptor beta chain comes out of a study of cytomegalovirus exposure and HLA in healthy donors. Study-level points and caveats: A later analysis revealed that TCR association rates differed between HLA loci, peaking at DRB1 and bottoming out at HLA-C.

In the PCR, 60 Vbeta and 13 Jbeta primers were used. Sequencing used immunoSEQ multiplex PCR; TCRdb keeps in-frame clones, though not all of them. The sample lists about 200,000 clones; 80% to 85% were seen once. CDR3 size: 15 residues. Trimming took 3 bases from V and 7 from J; bases not matched to a gene: 8. Germline assignment: CDR1 LNHDA and CDR2 SQIVND (reference sequence). A word on this clone: The antigen remains undetermined.

The source of this sequence is a woman aged 45-59 years in good health and CMV-seropositive. The rearrangement links TRBV19 to TRBJ1-5, with 8 nucleotides matching TRBD1. What was sequenced was PBMCs. The CDR3 loop is CASSIPGGAGQPQHF. The CDR3 DNA reads as TGTGCCAGTAGTATCCCAGGGGGCGCGGGGCAGCCCCAGCATTTT.